This T cell receptor (beta chain) was recovered during a study of T cell repertoires in cytomegalovirus infection. Study details: Signatures in public TCR beta sequences pointed to both CMV infection and matching HLA type. Whole-study results and caveats: In two of eight donors, the top clonotype was HLA-C-restricted CMV-specific.

This clonotype came up a few times. Its antigen is unidentified. TCRdb recomputed calls from the reads with MiXCR, one row per CDR3 protein. The data show tens of thousands of distinct CDR3 sequences, roughly 44% seen once. Trimming removed 1 base from V and 1 base from J; junction bases left unmatched: 0. Germline-derived CDR1 and CDR2 are GTSNPN and SVGIG (reference sequence). This CDR3 is 15 amino acids long. The genes are TRBV30 and TRBJ2-5, with TRBD2 matching 13 bases. The receptor was derived from a human donor in good health (CMV status not recorded). Some clones in this sample may be carry-over from other donors' samples. The material was CD8+ T cells from cultured PBMCs, obtained from culture after CMV antigen stimulation. CDR3 nucleotide sequence: TGTGCCTGGAGTGGGACTAGCGGGAGCCAAGAGACCCAGTACTTC. It specifies CAWSGTSGSQETQYF.